Below are 30 T cell receptor beta chains sequenced from a single sample in a study of T cell clonotyping in hematopoietic cell transplantation (dated by TCRdb to the early 2020s). Library generation was performed with the immunoSEQ multiplex PCR assay. The table comes from immuneACCESS by way of TCRdb, which keeps in-frame sequences with V and J called. Part of the clones is missing from these tables; in studies checked, under half for an unresolved V gene and the rest for unknown reasons. The sample includes about 16,000 clones, with roughly 88% observed a single time. The ten biggest clones cover approximately 2.6% of the sample. Material: peripheral blood mononuclear cells. Receptor source: a middle-aged man in good health. Some clones in this sample may be carry-over from other donors' samples.

Regarding this clone: At the DNA level, this CDR3 is encoded by other sequences in the same sample as well. The chain recombines TRBV5-4 with TRBJ1-2; D is uncertain. CDR1 and CDR2 from the germline V gene are SGHNT and YYREEE (reference sequence). The V gene lost 0 bases and the J gene lost 0 bases, with 6 bases spanning the gap. The CDR3 contains 14 residues. CDR3 sequence reads: CASSLGGTNYGYTF. CDR3 bases: TGTGCCAGCAGCTTGGGGGGTACTAACTATGGCTACACCTTC.

The chain employs TRBV7-8 and TRBJ2-7; D might be TRBD1 or TRBD2, each matching 5 bases. This CDR3 has 14 residues. Germline CDR1 SGHVS, CDR2 FQNEAQ. Trimming removed 2 bases from V and 12 bases from J, with 20 bases in between. CDR3 in amino acids: CASSLPGDALHPYF. CDR3 coding DNA: TGTGCCAGCAGCTTACCTGGGGACGCGCTCCATCCGTACTTC.

This chain uses TRBV28 with TRBJ2-1, with D tentatively TRBD1 (5 bases). The V and J ends lost 10 bases and 5 bases respectively, with 12 bases between them. The V gene's germline CDR1 is MDHEN and CDR2 SYDVKM. The CDR3 covers 12 residues. The CDR3 region is CAILGVNNEQFF. The CDR3, as DNA: TGTGCCATCCTAGGGGTAAACAATGAGCAGTTCTTC.

J is TRBJ2-3 and V is TRBV7-3, with D perhaps TRBD2 (6 bases). The CDR3 length is 15 residues. Deletions cut 1 base from V and 4 bases from J, with 12 bases between. Germline V gives CDR1 SGHTA, CDR2 FQGTGA. The CDR3 nucleotides read TGTGCCAGCAGCTTAAGGGGCGGGGTTGCAGATACGCAGTATTTT. Translation: CASSLRGGVADTQYF.

V usage is TRBV6-1 and J usage is TRBJ2-7; D gene unclear. The V and J ends lost 7 bases and 9 bases respectively, with 19 bases between them. Per germline, CDR1 MNHNS and CDR2 SASEGT. This CDR3 region has 13 residues. The CDR3 is CASIWQSFGPQYF. For the CDR3, the DNA is TGTGCCAGCATTTGGCAGTCCTTTGGTCCGCAGTACTTC.

The chain joins TRBV5-1 to TRBJ2-4; 8 positions match TRBD1. Per germline, CDR1 SGHRS and CDR2 YFSETQ. The CDR3 totals 14 residues. V gave up 5 bases and J gave up 3 bases; unmatched junction bases: 4. The CDR3 region has the DNA TGCGCCAGCAGAACGACAGGGGACAAAAACATTCAGTACTTC. Its translation: CASRTTGDKNIQYF.

The chain uses TRBV5-1 and TRBJ2-3; 12 bases fit TRBD2. The CDR3 has 17 amino acids. Germline CDR1 and CDR2: SGHRS and YFSETQ. J gave up 2 bases and V 4 bases, and 8 bases lay outside the gene matches. Here the CDR3 DNA reads TGCGCCAGCAGCGGGACGACTAGCGGGGGACCCACAGATACGCAGTATTTT. Translation gives CASSGTTSGGPTDTQYF.

This CDR3 is CASSEIPGEAGELFF. DNA of the CDR3: TGTGCCAGCAGTGAGATTCCAGGGGAAGCCGGGGAGCTGTTTTTT. This chain links TRBV2 with TRBJ2-2; possible D gene TRBD1, 6 bases. The V gene lost 3 bases and the J gene lost 6 bases, with 14 bases spanning the gap. The CDR3 contains 15 residues. Germline V lookup: CDR1 SNHLY, CDR2 FYNNEI.

The CDR3 region has the DNA TGTGCCAGCAGCTTGGGGATCAGTGGGGAGCTGTTTTTT. This translates into CASSLGISGELFF. The rearrangement joins TRBV11-2 to TRBJ2-2; D gene uncertain. The germline V and J ends were trimmed by 3 bases and 8 bases, with 10 bases remaining between them. This CDR3 spans 13 amino acids. Germline V gene sequence: CDR1 SGHAT, CDR2 FQNNGV.

The chain has TRBV28 and TRBJ1-5; D possibly corresponds to TRBD1 (5 bases). CDR1 is MDHEN, CDR2 SYDVKM, per germline. V gave up 3 bases and J gave up 1 base, with 7 bases separating them. The CDR3 spans 14 residues. CDR3 nucleotides: TGTGCCAGCAGTTTCGGGGACAGCAATCAGCCCCAGCATTTT. Protein product: CASSFGDSNQPQHF. Full variable domain (missing parts from reference TRBV28 and TRBJ1-5): DVKVTQSSRYLVKRTGEKVFLECVQDMDHENMFWYRQDPGLGLRLIYFSYDVKMKEKGDIPEGYSVSREKKERFSLILESASTNQTSMYLCASSFGDSNQPQHFGDGTRLSIL.

The chain combines TRBV28 with TRBJ1-2, with 7 nucleotides matching TRBD1. Germline CDR1 and CDR2: MDHEN and SYDVKM. The J segment lost 5 bases and the V segment lost 4 bases, leaving 4 bases of the junction unmatched. This CDR3 region has 13 residues. The CDR3 protein is CASSSDRRYGYTF. CDR3 nucleotides: TGTGCCAGCAGTTCGGACAGGCGTTATGGCTACACCTTC.

The chain recombines TRBV30 with TRBJ1-2, with a weak D call TRBD1 (6 bases). The CDR3 runs to 13 residues. Trimming left V 3 bases short and J 6 bases short, with 14 bases between. The germline CDR1 and CDR2 sequences are GTSNPN and SVGIG (reference sequence). CDR3 region: CAWRMGGRNGYTF. The DNA of the CDR3 is TGTGCCTGGAGAATGGGGGGCCGGAATGGCTACACCTTC.

This chain uses TRBV7-2 with TRBJ2-6, with D hard to call. Germline V gene sequence: CDR1 SGHTA, CDR2 FQGNSA. This CDR3 contains 16 residues. The germline V and J ends were trimmed by 4 bases and 0 bases, with 10 bases remaining between them. CDR3 sequence reads: CASSSSGFSGANVLTF. In nucleotides, the CDR3 is TGTGCCAGCAGCTCTAGTGGGTTCTCTGGGGCCAACGTCCTGACTTTC.

The V call is TRBV11-3, the J call TRBJ1-2; D ambiguous. Looked up from germline, CDR1 is SGHNT and CDR2 is YENEEA. The CDR3 consists of 12 residues. Deletions cut 4 bases from V and 5 bases from J, with 8 bases between. This CDR3 is CASSSLRYGYTF. CDR3 nucleotides: TGTGCCAGCAGCTCCCTTAGATATGGCTACACCTTC.

The chain has TRBV2 and TRBJ1-1, with D uncertain. V lost 4 bases to trimming and J lost 1 base, with 10 bases between them. Germline CDR1 is SNHLY and CDR2 is FYNNEI. The CDR3 is 14 amino acids. CDR3 amino acids: CASSAQAGNTEAFF. DNA of the CDR3: TGTGCCAGCAGTGCTCAGGCTGGGAACACTGAAGCTTTCTTT.

This chain connects TRBV15 to TRBJ1-1, with D hard to call. The V gene lost 0 bases and the J gene lost 8 bases, with 13 bases spanning the gap. The CDR3 consists of 14 residues. Germline lookup yields CDR1 LNHNV and CDR2 YYDKDF (reference sequence). CDR3 sequence (DNA): TGTGCCACCAGCAGAGATCAACACTCCTGGGAAGCTTTCTTT. It codes for CATSRDQHSWEAFF.

J is TRBJ1-2 and V is TRBV7-2; perhaps TRBD1 as D (6 bases). The CDR3 sequence is 13 residues long. The V end lost 1 base, the J end lost 8 bases, and 11 bases lay between the germline ends. The germline V gene encodes CDR1 SGHTA and CDR2 FQGNSA. This CDR3 is CASSLGGGYGYTF. DNA for the CDR3: TGTGCCAGCAGCTTAGGAGGGGGGTACGGCTACACCTTC.

The rearrangement links TRBV5-4 to TRBJ2-1; D may be TRBD2 (6 bases). Trimming took off 7 bases at V and 0 bases at J, with 17 bases between the two ends. This CDR3 has 16 amino acids. Germline CDR1 SGHNT, CDR2 YYREEE (reference sequence). The CDR3 region has the DNA TGTGCCAGCTCTCTTGCTGGAGGGAACTCCTACAATGAGCAGTTCTTC. Residues: CASSLAGGNSYNEQFF.

J is TRBJ2-7 and V is TRBV5-1, with TRBD1 matching 8 bases. The CDR3 sequence is 13 residues long. Trimming at V came to 5 bases and at J to 4 bases, leaving 5 bases not matched to a gene. Germline CDR1 is SGHRS and CDR2 is YFSETQ. As DNA, the CDR3 is TGCGCCAGCAGGTCAGGGGGCGGGTACGAGCAGTACTTC. Encoded protein: CASRSGGGYEQYF.

This chain links TRBV28 with TRBJ1-3; TRBD1 agrees at 7 bases. The CDR3 has 14 amino acids. V was clipped by 6 bases and J by 0 bases; unmatched bases: 2. Germline CDR1 and CDR2: MDHEN and SYDVKM. The CDR3 loop reads CASSGQVSGNTIYF. The DNA for the CDR3 is TGTGCCAGCAGCGGACAGGTCTCTGGAAACACCATATATTTT.

This chain connects TRBV6-1 to TRBJ1-5, with D possibly matching TRBD1 (5 bases). CDR1 and CDR2 (germline): MNHNS, SASEGT. V lost 3 bases to trimming and J lost 2 bases, with 11 bases between them. This CDR3 contains 15 residues. CDR3 nucleotide sequence: TGTGCCAGCAGTGATATAGGGGTCGGCAATCAGCCCCAGCATTTT. Its protein is CASSDIGVGNQPQHF.

This chain connects TRBV2 to TRBJ1-2; D uncertain. V gave up 4 bases and J gave up 4 bases, with 7 bases separating them. This CDR3 comprises 12 residues. The germline CDR1 and CDR2 sequences are SNHLY and FYNNEI. CDR3 sequence reads: CASSGSVYGYTF. DNA of the CDR3: TGTGCCAGCAGTGGGTCGGTCTATGGCTACACCTTC.

The genes are TRBV28 and TRBJ2-2, with D tentatively TRBD1 or TRBD2 (5 bases each). The germline V gene has CDR1 MDHEN and CDR2 SYDVKM. The CDR3 has 15 residues. The V end was cut by 7 bases, the J end by 6 bases, with 18 bases between. The CDR3: CASKRRLRGAGELFF. The CDR3 DNA sequence: TGTGCCAGCAAGCGGAGGCTGCGAGGGGCCGGGGAGCTGTTTTTT.

The chain recombines TRBV25-1 with TRBJ1-1, with D hard to call. V was trimmed by 3 bases and J by 7 bases, leaving 9 bases between them. Germline CDR1 reads MGHDK; CDR2 reads SYGVNS. CDR3 length equals 12 residues. CDR3 bases: TGTGCCAGCAGTGAGCCCTGGGGTGAAGCTTTCTTT. Its protein is CASSEPWGEAFF.

This sequence joins TRBV5-6 and TRBJ1-1; D is unresolved. The CDR3 is 15 residues long. The V end was cut by 4 bases, the J end by 2 bases, with 15 bases between. CDR1 is SGHDT and CDR2 is YYEEEE in the germline V gene. CDR3 nucleotide sequence: TGTGCCAGCAGCGGCCCGGCGCGGGCAAACACTGAAGCTTTCTTT. Residues: CASSGPARANTEAFF. The variable domain in full, with the rest retrieved from reference TRBV5-6 and TRBJ1-1, is DAGVTQSPTHLIKTRGQQVTLRCSPKSGHDTVSWYQQALGQGPQFIFQYYEEEERQRGNFPDRFSGHQFPNYSSELNVNALLLGDSALYLCASSGPARANTEAFFGQGTRLTVV.

This sequence joins TRBV2 and TRBJ1-4; D is unclear. Germline CDR1 and CDR2: SNHLY and FYNNEI. The CDR3 totals 14 residues. V shed 8 bases and J shed 4 bases, with 14 bases lying between them. CDR3 amino acids: CASSNSEFNEKLFF. The CDR3 region has the DNA TGTGCCAGCTCTAACAGCGAGTTTAATGAAAAACTGTTTTTT. The whole variable domain, filled in from reference TRBV2 and TRBJ1-4, reads EPEVTQTPSHQVTQMGQEVILRCVPISNHLYFYWYRQILGQKVEFLVSFYNNEISEKSEIFDDQFSVERPDGSNFTLKIRSTKLEDSAMYFCASSNSEFNEKLFFGSGTQLSVL.

The chain uses TRBV7-3 and TRBJ2-7, with D hard to call. The CDR3 loop spans 13 amino acids. Germline assignment: CDR1 SGHTA and CDR2 FQGTGA. Trimming left V 1 base short and J 3 bases short, with 7 bases between. The CDR3 sequence is CASSLNTDYEQYF. In nucleotides, the CDR3 is TGTGCCAGCAGCTTAAACACAGACTACGAGCAGTACTTC.

CDR3 nucleotides: TGTGCCAGCAGCCCAGGACAGAGCTCCTATAATTCACCCCTCCACTTT. This sequence encodes CASSPGQSSYNSPLHF. The chain combines TRBV9 with TRBJ1-6; D perhaps matches TRBD1 (6 bases). The CDR3 is 16 amino acids. The germline V and J ends were trimmed by 4 bases and 0 bases, with 11 bases remaining between them. Germline V gives CDR1 SGDLS, CDR2 YYNGEE.

This chain uses TRBV28 with TRBJ1-5, with a tentative D call TRBD1 (5 bases). The germline V gene has CDR1 MDHEN and CDR2 SYDVKM. This CDR3 spans 15 amino acids. Trimming took 5 bases from V and 6 from J, leaving 17 bases between them. The DNA of the CDR3 is TGTGCCAGCAGTCCGAAGCTTTTCGGGGGTCAGCCCCAGCATTTT. This codes for CASSPKLFGGQPQHF. The full variable domain, its missing parts supplied by reference TRBV28 and TRBJ1-5, is DVKVTQSSRYLVKRTGEKVFLECVQDMDHENMFWYRQDPGLGLRLIYFSYDVKMKEKGDIPEGYSVSREKKERFSLILESASTNQTSMYLCASSPKLFGGQPQHFGDGTRLSIL.

V usage is TRBV30 and J usage is TRBJ2-6; D is unresolved. V was shortened by 4 bases and J by 1 base, with 5 bases between the two germline ends. CDR1 is GTSNPN and CDR2 is SVGIG in the germline V gene (reference sequence). This CDR3 is built from 13 residues. The CDR3 spells CAWTPSGANVLTF. The CDR3 DNA reads as TGTGCCTGGACTCCGTCTGGGGCCAACGTCCTGACTTTC.